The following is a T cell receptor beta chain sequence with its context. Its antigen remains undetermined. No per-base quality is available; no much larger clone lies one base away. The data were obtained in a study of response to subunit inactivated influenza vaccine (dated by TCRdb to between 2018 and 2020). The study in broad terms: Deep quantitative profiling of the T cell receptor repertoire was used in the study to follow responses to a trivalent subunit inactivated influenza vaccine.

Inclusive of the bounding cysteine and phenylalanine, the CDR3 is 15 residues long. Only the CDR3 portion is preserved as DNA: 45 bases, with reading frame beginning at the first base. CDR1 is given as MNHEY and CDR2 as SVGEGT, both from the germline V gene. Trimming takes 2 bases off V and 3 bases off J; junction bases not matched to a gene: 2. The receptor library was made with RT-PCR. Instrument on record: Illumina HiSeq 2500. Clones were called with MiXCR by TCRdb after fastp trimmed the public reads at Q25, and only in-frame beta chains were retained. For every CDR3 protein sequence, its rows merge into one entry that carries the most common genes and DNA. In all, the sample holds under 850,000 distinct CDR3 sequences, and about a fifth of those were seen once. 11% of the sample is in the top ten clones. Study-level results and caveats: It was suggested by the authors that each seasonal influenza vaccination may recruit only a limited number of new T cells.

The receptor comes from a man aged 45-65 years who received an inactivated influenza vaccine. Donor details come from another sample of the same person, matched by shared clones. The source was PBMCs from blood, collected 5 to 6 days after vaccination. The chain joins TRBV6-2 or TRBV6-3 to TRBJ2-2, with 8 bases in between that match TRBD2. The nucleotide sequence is TGTGCCAGCAGTTACACGGGAGGGTACACCGGGGAGCTGTTTTTT. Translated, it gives CASSYTGGYTGELFF.